The 19 T cell receptor beta chains below come from one sample, sequenced in a study of response to subunit inactivated influenza vaccine. TCRdb re-called the RT-PCR reads through MiXCR, storing one row per CDR3 protein. The sample includes around 600,000 distinct CDR3 sequences, over 9% of them seen just once. These data were also filed under a second study, of T cells expressing NK-cell markers. From that study: It was by 5'RACE template switching with UMIs that TCR beta cDNA was made.

Sequencing used PBMCs from blood, obtained on the day of vaccination. The receptors here all came from a man in his forties or fifties who received an inactivated influenza vaccine.

In the case of this clonotype: A much larger clone differs from this one at a single base, so this may be a read error. It is likely a read error, because the conserved phenylalanine at the end of the CDR3 is missing. V gene TRBV4-3 combines with J gene TRBJ2-7; 12 bases match TRBD1. V shed 0 bases, J shed 2 bases, and the junction held 8 bases outside the gene matches. Germline loops: CDR1 LGHNA, CDR2 YSLEER. The CDR3 runs to 18 residues. The CDR3 sequence: CASSQDLGQGALTYEQYY. The CDR3 DNA reads TGCGCCAGCAGCCAAGATCTGGGACAGGGGGCTTTAACCTACGAGCAGTACTAC.

The rearrangement uses TRBV5-1 and TRBJ2-5; 7 nucleotides match TRBD1. The CDR3 loop spans 15 amino acids. Unmatched junction bases numbered 9, after V lost 2 bases and J lost 5 bases. Germline lookup yields CDR1 SGHRS and CDR2 YFSETQ. The CDR3 sequence is CASSFDDRAGETQYF. The DNA for the CDR3 is TGCGCCAGCAGCTTTGACGACAGGGCCGGGGAGACCCAGTACTTC.

V and J are TRBV6-2 or TRBV6-3 and TRBJ2-1; TRBD1 aligns across 7 bases. CDR3 length equals 13 residues. V dropped 6 bases and J dropped 8; count of bases not matched to a gene: 7. Looked up from germline, CDR1 is MNHEY and CDR2 is SVGEGT. This CDR3 reads CASSSTGFHEQFF. The CDR3 coding sequence is TGTGCCAGCAGCTCGACAGGGTTCCATGAGCAGTTCTTC.

The chain has TRBV7-8 and TRBJ2-1; D call uncertain. The CDR3 runs 13 residues. CDR1 and CDR2 from the germline V gene are SGHVS and FQNEAQ. Trimming took off 5 bases at V and 3 bases at J, with 8 bases between the two ends. CDR3 amino acids: CASSTDLYNEQFF. In DNA form, the CDR3 reads TGTGCCAGCAGCACGGACCTCTACAATGAGCAGTTCTTC.

J is TRBJ2-7 and V is TRBV6-1; perhaps TRBD1 as D (5 bases). This CDR3 is built from 16 residues. Germline V gene sequence: CDR1 MNHNS, CDR2 SASEGT. The ends were cut back, 6 bases at V and 0 bases at J, with 18 bases in the middle. In DNA form, the CDR3 reads TGTGCCAGCAGACCCCAAGGGGCAGCCGGCTCCTACGAGCAGTACTTC. This translates into CASRPQGAAGSYEQYF.

This clonotype was detected a few times. The chain has TRBV15 and TRBJ2-5, with 7 bases aligning to TRBD2. V shed 6 bases, J shed 3 bases, and the junction held 7 bases outside the gene matches. Germline CDR1 reads LNHNV; CDR2 reads YYDKDF (reference sequence). CDR3 length equals 14 residues. The CDR3 is CATSIGGGKETQYF. The CDR3, as DNA: TGTGCCACCAGTATAGGCGGGGGTAAAGAGACCCAGTACTTC.

This chain links TRBV5-1 with TRBJ2-1; TRBD1 agrees at 10 bases. The CDR3 contains 16 residues. V was pared by 4 bases and J by 0 bases, with 4 bases of the junction left unmatched. In germline, CDR1 is SGHRS, CDR2 YFSETQ. CDR3 in DNA: TGCGCCAGCAGCCAGGGACAGGGGATCTCCTACAATGAGCAGTTCTTC. This translates into CASSQGQGISYNEQFF.

This chain links TRBV15 with TRBJ2-1; 10 bases are a match to TRBD2. This CDR3 is 16 amino acids long. Germline V gives CDR1 LNHNV, CDR2 YYDKDF (reference sequence). The junction had 1 base not matched to a gene; V was cut back by 0 bases and J by 2 bases. CDR3: CATSRDSGGAYNEQFF. For the CDR3, the DNA is TGTGCCACCAGCAGAGACAGCGGGGGGGCCTACAATGAGCAGTTCTTC.

Only a few counts were recorded for this clonotype. The J gene is TRBJ2-4, the V gene TRBV27; TRBD1 matches 9 bases. V was clipped by 5 bases and J by 2 bases; unmatched bases: 7. CDR3 length: 16 amino acids. Per the germline V gene, CDR1 is MNHEY and CDR2 is SMNVEV (reference sequence). The CDR3 protein is CASSTLDRGSKNIQYF. The CDR3 bases are TGTGCCAGCAGTACGCTGGACAGGGGATCCAAAAACATTCAGTACTTC.

V and J are TRBV12-3 or TRBV12-4 and TRBJ2-7, with TRBD1 matching over 7 bases. The CDR3 contains 13 residues. The V segment lost 8 bases and the J segment 6 bases; nucleotides outside the gene matches: 10. The CDR3 bases are TGTGCCAGCCAAACAGGGGAACTTGGCGAGCAGTACTTC. It yields the protein CASQTGELGEQYF.

This clonotype turned up a few times. CDR3 amino acids: CASSLTEAGANVLTF. The DNA for the CDR3 is TGTGCCAGCAGTCTGACAGAGGCTGGGGCCAACGTCCTGACTTTC. The chain links TRBV2 to TRBJ2-6; perhaps TRBD1 as D (5 bases). Trimming removed 5 bases from V and 2 bases from J, with 10 bases in between. The CDR3 totals 15 residues. From germline, CDR1 is SNHLY and CDR2 FYNNEI. Drawing the rest from reference TRBV2 and TRBJ2-6, the complete variable domain is EPEVTQTPSHQVTQMGQEVILRCVPISNHLYFYWYRQILGQKVEFLVSFYNNEISEKSEIFDDQFSVERPDGSNFTLKIRSTKLEDSAMYFCASSLTEAGANVLTFGAGSRLTVL.

This clonotype was found many times. The rearrangement uses TRBV29-1 and TRBJ2-2; D ambiguous. The CDR3 has 11 amino acids. Trimming took 7 bases from V and 3 from J, leaving 6 bases between them. From germline, CDR1 is SQVTM and CDR2 ANQGSEA. The CDR3 nucleotides read TGCAGCGCTGGAGACACCGGGGAGCTGTTTTTT. It codes for CSAGDTGELFF.

This clonotype was found a few times. The chain couples TRBV3-1 to TRBJ2-2; a possible D gene is TRBD1 (5 bases). Germline values: CDR1 LGHDT, CDR2 YNNKEL (reference sequence). The CDR3 spans 16 residues. Trimming removed 0 bases from V and 7 bases from J, with 15 bases in between. In nucleotides, the CDR3 is TGTGCCAGCAGCCAAGAGGTATTGGCAGGGATCGGGGAGCTGTTTTTT. Translating gives CASSQEVLAGIGELFF.

The chain has TRBV30 and TRBJ2-7; no firm D call. Trimming shortened V by 0 bases and J by 7 bases, and 10 bases separated the two germline ends. Germline CDR1 and CDR2: GTSNPN and SVGIG (reference sequence). The CDR3 length is 12 residues. This CDR3 reads CAWSVPGLEQYF. The CDR3 nucleotides read TGTGCCTGGAGTGTTCCTGGGTTAGAGCAGTACTTC.

This clonotype was seen a few times. The chain has TRBV10-3 and TRBJ2-5; 12 bases fit TRBD2. There are 15 residues in the CDR3. J lost 1 base, V lost 5 bases, and 2 bases had no gene match. The germline gives CDR1 ENHRY, CDR2 SYGVKD. The CDR3 DNA sequence: TGTGCCATCAGTACGACTAGCGGGGGCCAAGAGACCCAGTACTTC. It specifies CAISTTSGGQETQYF.

The chain carries TRBV12-3 or TRBV12-4 and TRBJ1-6; a possible D gene is TRBD1 (6 bases). Trimming pared 4 bases from V and 8 bases from J, leaving 12 bases between. The CDR3 is 14 amino acids. The CDR3 sequence is CASSSRGIYSPLHF. The CDR3 region has the DNA TGTGCCAGCAGTTCGAGGGGGATCTATTCACCCCTCCACTTT.

The chain joins TRBV20-1 to TRBJ2-1; the D is unclear. V lost 2 bases to trimming and J lost 7 bases, with 6 bases between them. This CDR3 spans 11 amino acids. The germline CDR1 and CDR2 sequences are DFQATT and SNEGSKA (reference sequence). CDR3 loop: CSARLGNEQFF. The CDR3 nucleotides are TGCAGTGCTAGATTGGGTAATGAGCAGTTCTTC.

This clonotype turned up a few times. This chain joins TRBV10-3 and TRBJ1-1, with D possibly matching TRBD1 (5 bases). From germline, CDR1 is ENHRY and CDR2 SYGVKD. Between the trimmed V and J ends, which lost 8 bases and 1 base, there was a span of 14 bases. The length of the CDR3 is 14 residues. The CDR3 sequence is CAISRAGTNTEAFF. The CDR3 nucleotides are TGTGCCATCTCACGGGCAGGGACGAACACTGAAGCTTTCTTT.

The J gene is TRBJ1-1, the V gene TRBV27; weak D call: TRBD1 (5 bases). Trimming took 6 bases from V and 11 from J, leaving 19 bases between them. This CDR3 contains 13 residues. The germline V gene encodes CDR1 MNHEY and CDR2 SMNVEV (reference sequence). The CDR3 DNA reads as TGTGCCAGCAGCTATATTCAGGGCCGGAGGGCTTTCTTT. Translation gives CASSYIQGRRAFF.